This entry lists 9 T cell receptor beta chains sequenced from one sample in a study of OX40 agonist ivuxolimab in advanced cancers. Profiled with immunoSEQ multiplex PCR; TCRdb holds only in-frame clones, not every one. The table has roughly 32,000 clones, roughly 79% seen once. Sequenced here: CD4+ or CD8+ T cells sorted from blood, sampled in a trial of the OX40 agonist ivuxolimab. All receptors derive from an adult with an advanced solid tumor such as melanoma, head and neck, liver or kidney cancer.

This rearrangement joins TRBV5-5 to TRBJ1-2; 8 bases align to TRBD1. Losses at the gene ends were 0 bases for V and 2 bases for J; bases not matched to a gene: 15. Germline CDR1 is SGHKS and CDR2 is YYEKEE (reference sequence). The CDR3 consists of 19 residues. The DNA of the CDR3 is TGTGCCAGCAGCTTGGGTGGCAGGGGGCCGGGCAAGGGGAACTATGGCTACACCTTC. It translates to CASSLGGRGPGKGNYGYTF.

This rearrangement joins TRBV28 to TRBJ2-2; 7 nucleotides match TRBD1. Germline V gene lookup returns CDR1 MDHEN and CDR2 SYDVKM. The CDR3 consists of 16 residues. Germline trimming cut 2 bases from V and 5 bases from J; bases unmatched to any gene: 8. The DNA of the CDR3 is TGTGCCAGCAGTTTAGGACGACAGGGATCAACCGGGGAGCTGTTTTTT. Protein product: CASSLGRQGSTGELFF. Filled out from reference TRBV28 and TRBJ2-2, the complete variable domain reads DVKVTQSSRYLVKRTGEKVFLECVQDMDHENMFWYRQDPGLGLRLIYFSYDVKMKEKGDIPEGYSVSREKKERFSLILESASTNQTSMYLCASSLGRQGSTGELFFGEGSRLTVL.

This clone was picked up one time. V usage is TRBV6-5 and J usage is TRBJ1-2, with D possibly being TRBD1 (5 bases). The germline V gene has CDR1 MNHEY and CDR2 SVGAGI. The CDR3 consists of 13 residues. V was shortened by 6 bases and J by 4 bases, with 12 bases between the two germline ends. The CDR3 region is CASSPGGIYGYTF. The CDR3 DNA reads TGTGCCAGCAGCCCGGGGGGAATCTATGGCTACACCTTC.

The chain is built from TRBV18 and TRBJ2-3, with D maybe TRBD1 (6 bases). Trimming left V 3 bases short and J 1 base short, with 11 bases between. Germline V gene data show CDR1 as KGHSH and CDR2 as LQKENI. This CDR3 has 15 residues. Here the CDR3 reads CASSPSGVGTDTQYF. In DNA form, the CDR3 reads TGTGCCAGCTCACCGTCAGGGGTGGGCACAGATACGCAGTATTTT.

The chain combines TRBV9 with TRBJ2-1, with TRBD2 matching over 7 bases. This CDR3 contains 13 residues. The trim removed 6 bases at V and 9 bases at J, leaving 9 bases unmatched. CDR1 and CDR2 (germline): SGDLS, YYNGEE. The CDR3 coding sequence is TGTGCCAGCACTCGCGGGAGTACGGGTGAGCAGTTCTTC. Translated: CASTRGSTGEQFF.

This clone was seen once. The chain links TRBV7-9 to TRBJ2-1; 12 bases match TRBD2. Trimming cost V 3 bases and J 8 bases; bases outside gene matches: 5. Germline assignment: CDR1 SEHNR and CDR2 FQNEAQ (reference sequence). The CDR3 extends over 15 amino acids. The CDR3 loop is CASSLGLAGMDEQFF. As DNA, the CDR3 is TGTGCCAGCAGCTTGGGACTAGCGGGCATGGATGAGCAGTTCTTC. The whole variable domain, remainder taken from reference TRBV7-9 and TRBJ2-1, is DTGVSQNPRHKITKRGQNVTFRCDPISEHNRLYWYRQTLGQGPEFLTYFQNEAQLEKSRLLSDRFSAERPKGSFSTLEIQRTEQGDSAMYLCASSLGLAGMDEQFFGPGTRLTVL.

This chain uses TRBV7-3 with TRBJ1-6; D may be TRBD1 (6 bases). The CDR3 length is 15 residues. From germline, CDR1 is SGHTA and CDR2 FQGTGA. Trimming removed 1 base from V and 6 bases from J, with 10 bases in between. CDR3 coding DNA: TGTGCCAGCAGCTTAATCAGGACAGCTAATTCACCCCTCCACTTT. Its translation is CASSLIRTANSPLHF.

The rearrangement links TRBV6-5 to TRBJ2-7; TRBD2 aligns across 14 bases. Looked up from germline, CDR1 is MNHEY and CDR2 is SVGAGI. There are 15 residues in the CDR3. J lost 6 bases, V lost 5 bases, and 6 bases had no gene match. The CDR3 DNA follows: TGTGCCAGCAGTAGCGGACTAGCGGGGGGTGGCGAGCAGTACTTC. Encoded protein: CASSSGLAGGGEQYF.

The V and J genes are TRBV7-2 and TRBJ2-5, with a weak D call TRBD2 (5 bases). The better agreement between TRBJ2-7 and the DNA end casts doubt on the J call. Germline V lookup: CDR1 SGHTA, CDR2 FQGNSA. The CDR3 is made up of 13 amino acids. The CDR3 nucleotides read TGTGCCAGCAGCTCCCAGCGGAACTACGAGCAGTACTTC. Translation: CASSSQRNYEQYF.